This entry lists 26 T cell receptor beta chains sequenced from one sample in a study of long-term antiretroviral therapy in people with HIV. Sequencing relied on immunoSEQ assay v3.0, run at survey level. Here immunoSEQ multiplex PCR was the method, and the copy in TCRdb shows in-frame clones only, minus some. The table has under 30,000 clones, approximately 80% seen once; the top ten hold about 6%. The input for sequencing was unsorted PBMCs, taken 0.7 years before starting antiretroviral therapy. These receptors were obtained from a young man with HIV.

The genes are TRBV2 and TRBJ1-5; 8 nucleotides line up with TRBD1. The CDR3 totals 15 residues. Per the germline V gene, CDR1 is SNHLY and CDR2 is FYNNEI. Unmatched junction bases numbered 7, after V lost 0 bases and J lost 9 bases. The CDR3 is CASSEARTGSLPQHF. The DNA of the CDR3 is TGTGCCAGCAGTGAAGCGAGGACAGGGAGCCTGCCCCAGCATTTT.

CDR3 nucleotides: TGTGCCAGCAGTTTATCGGGACAGCACTATGGCTACACCTTC. Translated, it gives CASSLSGQHYGYTF. This chain joins TRBV28 and TRBJ1-2; 7 positions agree with TRBD1. There are 14 residues in the CDR3. J gave up 3 bases and V 1 base, and 2 bases lay outside the gene matches. CDR1 and CDR2 from the germline V gene are MDHEN and SYDVKM.

The chain is built from TRBV27 and TRBJ2-2; 8 positions match TRBD2. Trimming cost V 6 bases and J 4 bases; bases outside gene matches: 7. The CDR3 consists of 15 residues. CDR1 is MNHEY, CDR2 SMNVEV, per germline (reference sequence). CDR3 sequence reads: CASRHGTRGTGELFF. The CDR3, as DNA: TGTGCCAGCAGACACGGGACTAGGGGCACCGGGGAGCTGTTTTTT.

V usage is TRBV5-1 and J usage is TRBJ1-1, with D unresolved. The CDR3 totals 14 residues. Trimming shortened V by 0 bases and J by 1 base, and 7 bases separated the two germline ends. The V gene's germline CDR1 is SGHRS and CDR2 YFSETQ. The CDR3 here is CASSLALGNTEAFF. CDR3 in DNA: TGCGCCAGCAGCTTGGCTCTAGGGAACACTGAAGCTTTCTTT.

The CDR3 bases are TGTGCCAGCACTAACAGGGGGAGATCGTCAGATACGCAGTATTTT. It yields the protein CASTNRGRSSDTQYF. The chain links TRBV25-1 to TRBJ2-3; 8 nucleotides line up with TRBD1. This CDR3 is 15 amino acids long. Germline loops: CDR1 MGHDK, CDR2 SYGVNS. The V gene end was trimmed by 7 bases and the J gene end by 4 bases; junction bases not matched to a gene: 10.

The chain is built from TRBV29-1 and TRBJ2-1; a weak D match, TRBD1 (5 bases). CDR1 SQVTM and CDR2 ANQGSEA come from the germline V gene. V lost 2 bases and J 8 bases, leaving 13 bases between the germline ends. The CDR3 totals 13 residues. Here the CDR3 reads CSVEQGRAYEQFF. The CDR3 DNA reads TGCAGCGTTGAACAGGGTAGGGCGTATGAGCAGTTCTTC.

The rearrangement uses TRBV6-1 and TRBJ1-6, with TRBD1 as a possible D gene (6 bases). This CDR3 contains 17 residues. CDR1 is MNHNS, CDR2 SASEGT, per germline. Trimming removed 4 bases from V and 7 bases from J, with 20 bases in between. CDR3 coding DNA: TGTGCCAGCAGTGGGGCCTACAGGGCGCTCCTCAATTCACCCCTCCACTTT. The encoded protein is CASSGAYRALLNSPLHF.

In DNA form, the CDR3 reads TGTGCCAGCAATTCCGGGACAGGGACCTACGAGCAGTACTTC. Translation: CASNSGTGTYEQYF. V and J are TRBV6-6 and TRBJ2-7, with TRBD1 matching 9 bases. The V gene end was trimmed by 7 bases and the J gene end by 2 bases; junction bases not matched to a gene: 6. The germline V gene encodes CDR1 MNHNY and CDR2 SVGAGI (reference sequence). This CDR3 has 14 residues.

The rearrangement links TRBV5-4 to TRBJ2-7, with D possibly being TRBD1 (5 bases). Trimming took off 2 bases at V and 5 bases at J, with 11 bases between the two ends. Germline-derived CDR1 and CDR2 are SGHNT and YYREEE (reference sequence). The CDR3 has 13 residues. The CDR3 DNA reads TGTGCCAGCAGCTTCCTGGGGCTCGACGAGCAGTACTTC. Its translation is CASSFLGLDEQYF.

This chain links TRBV6-5 with TRBJ1-6, with D maybe TRBD1 (5 bases). The length of the CDR3 is 14 residues. Germline assignment: CDR1 MNHEY and CDR2 SVGAGI. Trimming took off 7 bases at V and 7 bases at J, with 14 bases between the two ends. CDR3 sequence: CASTPGGENSPLHF. CDR3 DNA: TGTGCCAGCACCCCGGGAGGGGAGAATTCACCCCTCCACTTT.

This clone is large (0.1 to 1%) in the sample. V gene TRBV28 combines with J gene TRBJ2-1; weak D call: TRBD1 (5 bases). From germline, CDR1 is MDHEN and CDR2 SYDVKM. The CDR3 has 13 amino acids. V gave up 7 bases and J gave up 9 bases, with 16 bases separating them. CDR3 loop: CASTATVYVEQFF. Here the CDR3 DNA reads TGTGCCAGCACAGCGACAGTTTATGTTGAGCAGTTCTTC. The whole variable domain, filled in from reference TRBV28 and TRBJ2-1, reads DVKVTQSSRYLVKRTGEKVFLECVQDMDHENMFWYRQDPGLGLRLIYFSYDVKMKEKGDIPEGYSVSREKKERFSLILESASTNQTSMYLCASTATVYVEQFFGPGTRLTVL.

The chain links TRBV7-9 to TRBJ2-7; tentative D call: TRBD1 (6 bases). Trimming removed 1 base at V and 5 bases at J, with 18 bases between. Germline assignment: CDR1 SEHNR and CDR2 FQNEAQ (reference sequence). The CDR3 contains 16 residues. In DNA form, the CDR3 reads TGTGCCAGCAGCTTAGGCGTCTCAGGGGAAGGGGACGAGCAGTACTTC. It encodes CASSLGVSGEGDEQYF. The full variable domain, rest sourced from reference TRBV7-9 and TRBJ2-7, is DTGVSQNPRHKITKRGQNVTFRCDPISEHNRLYWYRQTLGQGPEFLTYFQNEAQLEKSRLLSDRFSAERPKGSFSTLEIQRTEQGDSAMYLCASSLGVSGEGDEQYFGPGTRLTVT.

The chain carries TRBV7-2 and TRBJ2-6; no reliable D call. The germline CDR1 and CDR2 sequences are SGHTA and FQGNSA. This CDR3 has 16 amino acids. V was clipped by 1 base and J by 0 bases, with 7 bases between them. The CDR3 loop reads CASSLDASSGANVLTF. The DNA of the CDR3 is TGTGCCAGCAGCTTAGACGCCAGCTCTGGGGCCAACGTCCTGACTTTC.

The J gene is TRBJ1-4, the V gene TRBV19; maybe TRBD1 (5 bases). V was cut by 3 bases and J by 3 bases, with 11 bases left in between. This CDR3 contains 15 residues. Germline V gene data show CDR1 as LNHDA and CDR2 as SQIVND (reference sequence). The CDR3 region has the DNA TGTGCCAGTAGTATCATGAGACAGCCTAATGAAAAACTGTTTTTT. Protein product: CASSIMRQPNEKLFF.

This chain uses TRBV30 with TRBJ1-6; 8 positions agree with TRBD1. Germline CDR1 is GTSNPN and CDR2 is SVGIG (reference sequence). J lost 2 bases, V lost 2 bases, and 8 bases had no gene match. There are 17 residues in the CDR3. CDR3 nucleotide sequence: TGTGCCTGGAGTATCGACAGGGGAACCCCCTATAATTCACCCCTCCACTTT. The encoded protein is CAWSIDRGTPYNSPLHF.

This rearrangement joins TRBV6-5 to TRBJ2-3, with TRBD2 identical over 10 bases. This CDR3 contains 16 residues. Germline CDR1 and CDR2: MNHEY and SVGAGI. J was trimmed by 2 bases and V by 3 bases; bases with no gene match: 5. CDR3 bases: TGTGCCAGCAGTTATGGTAGCGGGGGGACCACAGATACGCAGTATTTT. Translating gives CASSYGSGGTTDTQYF.

A single count supports this clone. The V and J genes are TRBV28 and TRBJ2-5; TRBD1 matches at 7 bases. Germline values: CDR1 MDHEN, CDR2 SYDVKM. V trimming: 0 bases; J trimming: 1 base; junction bases outside the gene matches: 2. The CDR3 is 15 residues long. DNA of the CDR3: TGTGCCAGCAGTTTATGGGGGACAGCCCAAGAGACCCAGTACTTC. Encoded protein: CASSLWGTAQETQYF.

The chain links TRBV30 to TRBJ2-5; 9 nucleotides line up with TRBD2. Germline V gene sequence: CDR1 GTSNPN, CDR2 SVGIG (reference sequence). The CDR3 has 14 amino acids. V trimming: 4 bases; J trimming: 5 bases; junction bases outside the gene matches: 8. In nucleotides, the CDR3 is TGTGCCTGGACCCAGGGACTAGCTCGGGAGACCCAGTACTTC. This translates into CAWTQGLARETQYF.

In nucleotides, the CDR3 is TGCGCCAGCAGTGAGAGGGGGAGAGGGGGCAATCAGCCCCAGCATTTT. The encoded protein is CASSERGRGGNQPQHF. V and J are TRBV10-2 and TRBJ1-5, with D perhaps TRBD1 (6 bases). The CDR3 sequence is 16 residues long. Germline V gene sequence: CDR1 WSHSY, CDR2 SAAADI. V was pared by 2 bases and J by 2 bases, with 13 bases between.

The J gene is TRBJ2-1, the V gene TRBV5-4; TRBD2 matches 8 bases. CDR1 SGHNT and CDR2 YYREEE come from the germline V gene (reference sequence). With 4 bases clipped from V and 9 bases from J, the junction kept 6 bases outside the gene matches. The length of the CDR3 is 13 residues. The DNA of the CDR3 is TGTGCCAGCAGCCCCACGGGGGGGGGTGAGCAGTTCTTC. It translates to CASSPTGGGEQFF.

The chain combines TRBV6-5 with TRBJ1-4; no definite D call. Per germline, CDR1 MNHEY and CDR2 SVGAGI. V was cut by 6 bases and J by 3 bases, with 11 bases left in between. This CDR3 is 14 amino acids long. In nucleotides, the CDR3 is TGTGCCAGCAGCCCTCGTGGAGCTAATGAAAAACTGTTTTTT. This sequence encodes CASSPRGANEKLFF.

The J gene is TRBJ2-7, the V gene TRBV5-1; D is possibly TRBD1 (8 bases). The CDR3 is 14 residues long. With 4 bases removed from V and 4 bases from J, the gap between germline ends came to 15 bases. The germline V gene has CDR1 SGHRS and CDR2 YFSETQ. CDR3 loop: CASSHGQGGYEQYF. The CDR3 DNA sequence: TGCGCCAGCAGCCACGGACAGGGAGGGTACGAGCAGTACTTC.

This clone was seen just once. CDR3 sequence: CASSLQTLMTEAFF. In DNA, the CDR3 is TGTGCCAGTAGCCTACAGACCTTGATGACTGAAGCTTTCTTT. V usage is TRBV19 and J usage is TRBJ1-1; no clear D gene. CDR3 length: 14 residues. Trimming removed 6 bases at V and 5 bases at J, with 16 bases between. From germline, CDR1 is LNHDA and CDR2 SQIVND (reference sequence).

Only one count was recorded for this clone. J is TRBJ1-2 and V is TRBV10-3, with 8 bases identical to TRBD1. The CDR3 contains 12 residues. Trimming cost V 8 bases and J 13 bases; bases outside gene matches: 12. Germline lookup yields CDR1 ENHRY and CDR2 SYGVKD. In DNA form, the CDR3 reads TGTGCCATCGGGGACAGGCTAGACTTCCCCACCTTC. It encodes CAIGDRLDFPTF.

This chain links TRBV7-8 with TRBJ1-1; D uncertain. Germline CDR1 and CDR2: SGHVS and FQNEAQ. Trimming took 10 bases from V and 1 from J, leaving 22 bases between them. This CDR3 has 16 amino acids. CDR3 sequence (DNA): TGTGCCACCCAAGGTTTTGGGTCCACAGCGAACACTGAAGCTTTCTTT. Translated, it gives CATQGFGSTANTEAFF.

The chain recombines TRBV23-1 with TRBJ1-4, with D maybe TRBD1 (6 bases). TRBV23-1 falls under the ORF class, with uncertain function. The CDR3 consists of 20 residues. V lost 2 bases and J 5 bases, leaving 27 bases between the germline ends. The CDR3 DNA follows: TGCGCCAGCAGTCAAGGCCATGCTGGGCTGCCCCCGGGGGCAAATGAAAAACTGTTTTTT. It translates to CASSQGHAGLPPGANEKLFF.